The present TCR beta chain was sequenced within a study of blood T cell repertoires in COVID-19. Authors' processing steps: Quantification of nucleated cells was approximated via reference gene primer amplification. Libraries were prepared by immunoSEQ multiplex PCR; TCRdb keeps only in-frame clonotypes and omits some of them. The DNA was the basis for D and trimming; V, J and clone size are from that table. The sample lists about 200,000 clones, 84% occurring once. This sequence was found in a man aged 40-55 years who had recovered from COVID-19. Sample: PBMCs or T cells enriched from blood (not recorded which).

The CDR3, as DNA: TGTGCCAGCAGCCCCGGACAGTTCTCTGGAAACACCATATATTTT. Protein sequence: CASSPGQFSGNTIYF. This rearrangement joins TRBV5-8 to TRBJ1-3; D possibly corresponds to TRBD1 (6 bases). CDR1 and CDR2 from the germline V gene are SGHTS and YDEGEE. The CDR3 covers 15 residues. Trimming took off 4 bases at V and 0 bases at J, with 11 bases between the two ends.